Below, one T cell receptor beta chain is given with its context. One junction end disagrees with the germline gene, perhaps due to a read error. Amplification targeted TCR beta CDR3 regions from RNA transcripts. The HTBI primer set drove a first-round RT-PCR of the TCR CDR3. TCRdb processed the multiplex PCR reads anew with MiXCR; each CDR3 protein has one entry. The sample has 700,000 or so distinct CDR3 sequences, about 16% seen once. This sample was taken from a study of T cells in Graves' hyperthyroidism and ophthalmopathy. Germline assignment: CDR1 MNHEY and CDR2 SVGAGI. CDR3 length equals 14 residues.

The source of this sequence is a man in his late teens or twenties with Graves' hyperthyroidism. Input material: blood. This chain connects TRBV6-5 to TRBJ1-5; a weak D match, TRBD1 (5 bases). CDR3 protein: CASSYRDSSQPQHF. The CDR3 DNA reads TGTGCCAGCAGTTACCGCGACAGCAGTCAGCCCCAGCATTTT.